These 30 T cell receptor beta chains originate from one sample sequenced in a study of blood T cell repertoires in COVID-19. Using immunoSEQ multiplex PCR, the repertoire was profiled, and TCRdb retains in-frame clones only, with some absent. The sample records 310,000 or so clones, approximately 92% being singletons. Sequencing used PBMCs or T cells enriched from blood (not recorded which). These receptors all come from a woman under 40 who had recovered from COVID-19.

The chain employs TRBV29-1 and TRBJ1-4; weak D call: TRBD1 (5 bases). This CDR3 is 13 amino acids long. V was shortened by 2 bases and J by 7 bases, with 11 bases between the two germline ends. Germline V lookup: CDR1 SQVTM, CDR2 ANQGSEA. The CDR3 sequence: CSVERQGGEKLFF. The CDR3, as DNA: TGCAGCGTTGAACGGCAGGGTGGTGAAAAACTGTTTTTT. Using reference TRBV29-1 and TRBJ1-4 for the parts outside the CDR3, the full variable domain is SAVISQKPSRDICQRGTSLTIQCQVDSQVTMMFWYRQQPGQSLTLIATANQGSEATYESGFVIDKFPISRPNLTFSTLTVSNMSPEDSSIYLCSVERQGGEKLFFGSGTQLSVL.

The chain is built from TRBV2 and TRBJ1-4; D possibly corresponds to TRBD1 (6 bases). This CDR3 has 12 amino acids. Germline loops: CDR1 SNHLY, CDR2 FYNNEI. Trimming took 4 bases from V and 7 from J, leaving 7 bases between them. The CDR3, as DNA: TGTGCCAGCAGTGGACAGGTTGAAAAACTGTTTTTT. The encoded protein is CASSGQVEKLFF.

The V call is TRBV4-3, the J call TRBJ1-4; TRBD1 is a possible D gene (6 bases). This CDR3 has 15 amino acids. Trimming took off 1 base at V and 5 bases at J, with 11 bases between the two ends. Germline V gene sequence: CDR1 LGHNA, CDR2 YSLEER. CDR3: CASSQAGHHNEKLFF. For the CDR3, the DNA is TGCGCCAGCAGCCAAGCGGGACACCACAATGAAAAACTGTTTTTT.

The chain recombines TRBV2 with TRBJ2-1, with 9 bases lining up with TRBD1. Germline trimming cut 4 bases from V and 7 bases from J; bases unmatched to any gene: 8. CDR3 size: 15 residues. Per the germline V gene, CDR1 is SNHLY and CDR2 is FYNNEI. The chain's CDR3 is CASSAGGQGLNEQFF. The CDR3 nucleotides read TGTGCCAGCAGTGCTGGGGGACAGGGCCTAAATGAGCAGTTCTTC.

The V gene is TRBV18, the J gene TRBJ2-7; 7 bases line up with TRBD1. V was clipped by 2 bases and J by 1 base; unmatched bases: 8. Germline V gene data show CDR1 as KGHSH and CDR2 as LQKENI. The CDR3 spans 16 residues. The CDR3: CASSPRPGQISYEQYF. The CDR3 coding sequence is TGTGCCAGCTCACCAAGGCCGGGACAGATTTCCTACGAGCAGTACTTC. Variable domain in full (rest from reference TRBV18 and TRBJ2-7): NAGVMQNPRHLVRRRGQEARLRCSPMKGHSHVYWYRQLPEEGLKFMVYLQKENIIDESGMPKERFSAEFPKEGPSILRIQQVVRGDSAAYFCASSPRPGQISYEQYFGPGTRLTVT.

The chain couples TRBV12-3 or TRBV12-4 to TRBJ1-5; no clear D gene. Trimming cost V 3 bases and J 6 bases, with 9 bases left between them. This CDR3 spans 13 amino acids. The CDR3 DNA sequence: TGTGCCAGCAGTTTGACTGCGCGTCAGCCCCAGCATTTT. It codes for CASSLTARQPQHF.

The chain couples TRBV6-5 to TRBJ1-6, with 7 bases lining up with TRBD1. The length of the CDR3 is 14 residues. Per germline, CDR1 MNHEY and CDR2 SVGAGI. Trimming took 10 bases from V and 8 from J; bases not matched to a gene: 11. The CDR3 loop reads CATLQGRIHSPLHF. CDR3 in DNA: TGTGCCACCCTACAGGGGCGAATACATTCACCCCTCCACTTT.

This clone has a single count. The chain couples TRBV24-1 to TRBJ2-1; 9 bases are shared with TRBD2. Germline CDR1 KGHDR, CDR2 SFDVKD. The CDR3 extends over 18 amino acids. The trim removed 0 bases at V and 8 bases at J, leaving 13 bases unmatched. CDR3 DNA sequence: TGTGCCACCAGTGATTTGGGAACCCTAGCGGGATCCAGGGATGAGCAGTTCTTC. Its translation: CATSDLGTLAGSRDEQFF.

The table lists this clone with a few counts. The chain uses TRBV7-8 and TRBJ2-5; 8 nucleotides agree with TRBD2. This CDR3 contains 15 residues. Germline V gene data show CDR1 as SGHVS and CDR2 as FQNEAQ. Trimming took 3 bases from V and 2 from J; bases not matched to a gene: 5. The CDR3, as DNA: TGTGCCAGCAGCTTCACCGGGAGGGGGCAAGAGACCCAGTACTTC. It is translated as CASSFTGRGQETQYF.

The chain joins TRBV27 to TRBJ1-1; a weak D match, TRBD1 (5 bases). The CDR3 has 17 residues. Germline CDR1 is MNHEY and CDR2 is SMNVEV (reference sequence). The V end lost 2 bases, the J end lost 4 bases, and 20 bases lay between the germline ends. The CDR3 spells CASSLVKTVQLSTEAFF. DNA of the CDR3: TGTGCCAGCAGTTTAGTCAAGACAGTTCAGCTGAGCACTGAAGCTTTCTTT.

This clone was observed a single time. The V and J genes are TRBV28 and TRBJ1-2; D possibly corresponds to TRBD1 (5 bases). Germline values: CDR1 MDHEN, CDR2 SYDVKM. CDR3 length: 15 residues. V was pared by 3 bases and J by 3 bases, with 14 bases between. CDR3 loop: CASSFSPPRDYGYTF. The CDR3 nucleotides read TGTGCCAGCAGTTTCTCACCCCCCAGGGACTATGGCTACACCTTC.

The chain combines TRBV6-5 with TRBJ1-1, with TRBD1 identical over 7 bases. Looked up from germline, CDR1 is MNHEY and CDR2 is SVGAGI. The CDR3 covers 14 residues. Unmatched junction bases numbered 8, after V lost 6 bases and J lost 4 bases. CDR3 nucleotides: TGTGCCAGCAGGGAGACAGGGAGAGCCACTGAAGCTTTCTTT. Encoded protein: CASRETGRATEAFF.

The chain combines TRBV28 with TRBJ1-5; the D is unclear. V was cut by 4 bases and J by 3 bases, with 13 bases left in between. This CDR3 comprises 15 residues. In germline, CDR1 is MDHEN, CDR2 SYDVKM. This CDR3 is CASSSQGRDNQPQHF. DNA for the CDR3: TGTGCCAGCAGTTCACAAGGGCGGGACAATCAGCCCCAGCATTTT.

The rearrangement uses TRBV5-6 and TRBJ2-3; 12 nucleotides line up with TRBD2. In germline, CDR1 is SGHDT, CDR2 YYEEEE. CDR3 length: 16 residues. V was clipped by 0 bases and J by 3 bases; unmatched bases: 2. The CDR3 loop reads CASSLEGTSGTDTQYF. The DNA for the CDR3 is TGTGCCAGCAGCTTGGAGGGGACTAGCGGGACAGATACGCAGTATTTT. The entire variable domain, with the rest obtained from reference TRBV5-6 and TRBJ2-3, is as follows: DAGVTQSPTHLIKTRGQQVTLRCSPKSGHDTVSWYQQALGQGPQFIFQYYEEEERQRGNFPDRFSGHQFPNYSSELNVNALLLGDSALYLCASSLEGTSGTDTQYFGPGTRLTVL.

This chain uses TRBV9 with TRBJ1-6, with unresolved D. V gave up 0 bases and J gave up 2 bases, with 12 bases separating them. The CDR3 is made up of 17 amino acids. Germline V gene data show CDR1 as SGDLS and CDR2 as YYNGEE. Written as DNA, the CDR3 is TGTGCCAGCAGCGTAGGGCCCCAGGTTCCCTATAATTCACCCCTCCACTTT. This sequence encodes CASSVGPQVPYNSPLHF.

The genes are TRBV9 and TRBJ2-1; TRBD2 aligns across 8 bases. The CDR3 spans 17 residues. With 3 bases clipped from V and 2 bases from J, the junction kept 10 bases outside the gene matches. Germline CDR1 reads SGDLS; CDR2 reads YYNGEE. The chain's CDR3 is CASSARGGTETYNEQFF. CDR3 coding DNA: TGTGCCAGCAGCGCCCGGGGGGGGACTGAGACCTACAATGAGCAGTTCTTC.

The V call is TRBV2, the J call TRBJ2-3, with 12 nucleotides matching TRBD2. Per germline, CDR1 SNHLY and CDR2 FYNNEI. CDR3 size: 16 residues. Unmatched junction bases numbered 6, after V lost 6 bases and J lost 2 bases. The CDR3 sequence is CASRPGLAGHTDTQYF. In DNA, the CDR3 is TGTGCCAGCAGGCCGGGACTAGCGGGCCACACAGATACGCAGTATTTT. Supplemented by reference TRBV2 and TRBJ2-3, the full variable domain reads EPEVTQTPSHQVTQMGQEVILRCVPISNHLYFYWYRQILGQKVEFLVSFYNNEISEKSEIFDDQFSVERPDGSNFTLKIRSTKLEDSAMYFCASRPGLAGHTDTQYFGPGTRLTVL.

This rearrangement joins TRBV4-1 to TRBJ2-1; TRBD2 might be the D (5 bases). V gave up 4 bases and J gave up 7 bases, with 17 bases separating them. CDR1 is MGHRA, CDR2 YSYEKL, per germline. The CDR3 has 15 amino acids. CDR3 protein: CASSPRAPTGNEQFF. The CDR3 DNA sequence: TGCGCCAGCAGCCCCCGGGCCCCGACGGGGAATGAGCAGTTCTTC.

The chain combines TRBV11-2 with TRBJ1-5, with TRBD1 as a possible D gene (5 bases). V shed 1 base and J shed 0 bases, with 7 bases lying between them. CDR3 length equals 15 residues. Germline CDR1 is SGHAT and CDR2 is FQNNGV. CDR3 bases: TGTGCCAGCAGCTTAGCAGGGTTTAGCAATCAGCCCCAGCATTTT. It translates to CASSLAGFSNQPQHF.

V is TRBV7-9 and J is TRBJ2-7; 10 bases fit TRBD1. V lost 6 bases, J lost 2 bases, and 13 bases stayed unmatched. CDR1 and CDR2 (germline): SEHNR, FQNEAQ (reference sequence). CDR3 size: 17 residues. CDR3 in amino acids: CASSLAGDRGPTYEQYF. The CDR3 region has the DNA TGTGCCAGCAGTCTCGCCGGAGACAGGGGGCCCACCTACGAGCAGTACTTC.

The rearrangement uses TRBV7-2 and TRBJ2-7; 8 nucleotides match TRBD2. This CDR3 is built from 14 residues. Germline V gives CDR1 SGHTA, CDR2 FQGNSA. The V segment lost 3 bases and the J segment 7 bases; nucleotides outside the gene matches: 8. Here the CDR3 DNA reads TGTGCCAGCAGCTTGGGACTAGTCGCGAATGAGCAGTACTTC. This sequence encodes CASSLGLVANEQYF.

The V call is TRBV3-1 (or the pseudogene TRBV3-2), the J call TRBJ1-6; no firm D call. The germline CDR1 and CDR2 sequences are LGHDT and YNNKEL (reference sequence). Trimming pared 3 bases from V and 0 bases from J, leaving 6 bases between. The CDR3 totals 15 residues. The DNA of the CDR3 is TGTGCCAGCAGCCATGGGAGCTCCTATAATTCACCCCTCCACTTT. Translating it yields CASSHGSSYNSPLHF.

The chain carries TRBV30 and TRBJ1-5; the match to TRBD1 covers 9 bases. V shed 6 bases, J shed 3 bases, and the junction held 9 bases outside the gene matches. The CDR3 covers 15 residues. CDR1 and CDR2 (germline): GTSNPN, SVGIG (reference sequence). CDR3 amino acids: CACGQGSAYNQPQHF. DNA of the CDR3: TGTGCCTGTGGACAGGGGTCAGCGTACAATCAGCCCCAGCATTTT.

The chain has TRBV6-6 and TRBJ2-3; the D gene is possibly TRBD1 (6 bases). V lost 4 bases and J 1 base, leaving 15 bases between the germline ends. The CDR3 covers 16 residues. Germline loops: CDR1 MNHNY, CDR2 SVGAGI (reference sequence). The CDR3 DNA reads TGTGCCAGCAGTTTCGATCTCAGGGGAGGCACAGATACGCAGTATTTT. Translation gives CASSFDLRGGTDTQYF.

CDR3 region: CASSSRTSGRAYEQYF. In nucleotides, the CDR3 is TGTGCCAGCAGCTCTAGAACAAGCGGTAGAGCCTACGAGCAGTACTTC. The chain combines TRBV5-4 with TRBJ2-7; possibly TRBD2 for D (5 bases). The germline V gene has CDR1 SGHNT and CDR2 YYREEE (reference sequence). The CDR3 is 16 residues long. V was cut by 3 bases and J by 2 bases, with 18 bases left in between.

The rearrangement joins TRBV5-5 to TRBJ2-7; D remains unclear. Germline CDR1 SGHKS, CDR2 YYEKEE (reference sequence). This CDR3 has 16 residues. Trimming cost V 4 bases and J 2 bases, with 19 bases left between them. The CDR3 loop reads CASSPAFGPPTYEQYF. CDR3 coding DNA: TGTGCCAGCAGCCCGGCATTTGGGCCTCCTACCTACGAGCAGTACTTC.

The chain recombines TRBV9 with TRBJ2-1, with 7 bases identical to TRBD2. The trim removed 5 bases at V and 0 bases at J, leaving 20 bases unmatched. The CDR3 covers 20 residues. Germline lookup yields CDR1 SGDLS and CDR2 YYNGEE. CDR3 DNA sequence: TGTGCCAGCAGTTTTCGGGGAAGCGGGGCCGGGCAGAGCTCCTACAATGAGCAGTTCTTC. Translated, it gives CASSFRGSGAGQSSYNEQFF.

This clone showed up just a few times. This chain uses TRBV3-1 (or the pseudogene TRBV3-2) with TRBJ2-5; 12 positions agree with TRBD2. Germline CDR1 LGHDT, CDR2 YNNKEL (reference sequence). The junction had 5 bases not matched to a gene; V was cut back by 4 bases and J by 2 bases. The CDR3 runs 16 residues. The CDR3 coding sequence is TGTGCCAGCAGCCCGGGGACTAGCGGGCCTCAAGAGACCCAGTACTTC. This encodes CASSPGTSGPQETQYF.

This rearrangement joins TRBV18 to TRBJ2-7, with D possibly being TRBD2 (6 bases). Germline V CDR1 and CDR2: KGHSH, LQKENI. V shed 3 bases and J shed 2 bases, with 11 bases lying between them. CDR3 size: 14 residues. The DNA of the CDR3 is TGTGCCAGCTCACCGGAGGGTATCACCTACGAGCAGTACTTC. Residues: CASSPEGITYEQYF.

This clone was observed once. This chain uses TRBV4-3 with TRBJ2-7; a weak D match, TRBD2 (5 bases). The germline CDR1 and CDR2 sequences are LGHNA and YSLEER. Trimming shortened V by 3 bases and J by 1 base, and 10 bases separated the two germline ends. The CDR3 is made up of 14 amino acids. The DNA for the CDR3 is TGCGCCAGCAGCCATATTCGGGATTCCTACGAGCAGTACTTC. Protein sequence: CASSHIRDSYEQYF.